A single sample gave rise to the 21 T cell receptor beta chains below, sequenced in a study of T cells in Graves' hyperthyroidism and ophthalmopathy. Amplification yielded TCR beta CDR3 regions, with RNA transcripts as the source. The HTBI primer set served for first-round RT-PCR of the TCR CDR3. TCRdb independently ran MiXCR on the multiplex PCR reads; one entry per CDR3 protein. The sample consists of around 580,000 distinct CDR3 sequences, around 46% of them appearing once. Sample: peripheral blood or thyroid tissue (not recorded which). These receptors were collected from a woman under 30 with Graves' hyperthyroidism.

This clonotype was recorded at least ten times. The V and J genes are TRBV20-1 and TRBJ2-3, with 8 positions matching TRBD2. The CDR3 is made up of 14 amino acids. V lost 3 bases and J lost 1; bases outside the gene matches: 3. The V gene's germline CDR1 is DFQATT and CDR2 SNEGSKA (reference sequence). The CDR3, as DNA: TGCAGTGCTAGGCCGACTAGCGGCACAGATACGCAGTATTTT. This codes for CSARPTSGTDTQYF.

About this clonotype: One end of the junction varies from germline; a read error may be responsible. The chain couples TRBV5-1 to TRBJ2-2; 8 nucleotides line up with TRBD2. The length of the CDR3 is 20 residues. Germline V CDR1 and CDR2: SGHRS, YFSETQ. The CDR3 reads CTSSLNGYKPGTRNTGELFF. For the CDR3, the DNA is TGCACCAGCAGCTTGAACGGATACAAGCCCGGGACTAGGAACACCGGGGAGCTGTTTTTT.

The chain links TRBV19 to TRBJ1-2; D is uncertain. Trimming left V 0 bases short and J 10 bases short, with 21 bases between. Germline lookup yields CDR1 LNHDA and CDR2 SQIVND (reference sequence). This CDR3 region has 16 residues. The CDR3 DNA reads TGTGCCAGTAGTATAGATACATGGCCGGGCTTTGGTTTCTACACCTTC. Protein product: CASSIDTWPGFGFYTF.

J is TRBJ2-3 and V is TRBV25-1; 10 positions agree with TRBD2. J lost 4 bases, V lost 4 bases, and 5 bases had no gene match. The germline V gene has CDR1 MGHDK and CDR2 SYGVNS. The CDR3 is 15 amino acids. The CDR3 DNA reads TGTGCCAGCAGTGTGCTAGCGGGAGTGGCAGATACGCAGTATTTT. It specifies CASSVLAGVADTQYF. Drawing the rest from reference TRBV25-1 and TRBJ2-3, the complete variable domain is EADIYQTPRYLVIGTGKKITLECSQTMGHDKMYWYQQDPGMELHLIHYSYGVNSTEKGDLSSESTVSRIRTEHFPLTLESARPSHTSQYLCASSVLAGVADTQYFGPGTRLTVL.

The chain combines TRBV15 with TRBJ1-5; D gene ambiguous. Looked up from germline, CDR1 is LNHNV and CDR2 is YYDKDF (reference sequence). CDR3 length: 11 residues. V was trimmed by 9 bases and J by 14 bases, leaving 17 bases between them. The CDR3 coding sequence is TGTGCCACACGGCGTGACGGCTACGAGCATTTT. Translating it yields CATRRDGYEHF.

V is TRBV7-9 and J is TRBJ1-2, with D possibly TRBD1 on 5 matching bases. This CDR3 contains 15 residues. The germline gives CDR1 SEHNR, CDR2 FQNEAQ (reference sequence). Trimming cost V 5 bases and J 5 bases, with 18 bases left between them. CDR3 bases: TGTGCCAGCAGCCCCTCGGGACTAGCGGGGTATGGCTACACCTTC. Encoded protein: CASSPSGLAGYGYTF.

As regards this clonotype: A much larger clone is a single base away; this may be a read error. This chain uses TRBV7-2 with TRBJ2-5; a weak D match, TRBD1 (5 bases). Germline lookup yields CDR1 SGHTA and CDR2 FQGNSA. This CDR3 comprises 17 residues. V was clipped by 5 bases and J by 7 bases, with 26 bases between them. CDR3 sequence (DNA): TGTGCCAGCAGCCAAGACTGGGGCGACCTGATTGGCTGGACCCAGTACTTC. It is translated as CASSQDWGDLIGWTQYF.

At least ten counts were recorded for this clonotype. The chain couples TRBV16 to TRBJ1-1; D not certain. Germline-derived CDR1 and CDR2 are KGHSY and FQNENV. V was clipped by 2 bases and J by 1 base, with 11 bases between them. The CDR3 covers 15 residues. The CDR3 here is CASSQVITANTEAFF. The CDR3 DNA follows: TGTGCCAGCAGCCAAGTGATCACAGCGAACACTGAAGCTTTCTTT.

The chain is built from TRBV29-1 and TRBJ1-2; 7 nucleotides agree with TRBD1. The germline V gene has CDR1 SQVTM and CDR2 ANQGSEA. Trimming cost V 7 bases and J 8 bases; bases outside gene matches: 4. The length of the CDR3 is 10 residues. CDR3 sequence: CSAGQRGYTF. The CDR3 coding sequence is TGCAGCGCGGGACAGCGGGGCTACACCTTC.

The V call is TRBV29-1, the J call TRBJ1-1, with 8 bases lining up with TRBD1. Germline loops: CDR1 SQVTM, CDR2 ANQGSEA. The CDR3 is 16 residues long. J lost 0 bases, V lost 4 bases, and 10 bases had no gene match. The DNA of the CDR3 is TGCAGCGTTGTAGGGACCCGGACAGGGATGAACACTGAAGCTTTCTTT. Its protein is CSVVGTRTGMNTEAFF.

At least ten counts were recorded for this clonotype. DNA of the CDR3: TGTGCCAGCAGCTTAGATTTGACTTTCTACGAGCAGTACTTC. Translating it yields CASSLDLTFYEQYF. The chain is built from TRBV11-2 and TRBJ2-7; D unclear. Deletions cut 0 bases from V and 3 bases from J, with 9 bases between. The germline gives CDR1 SGHAT, CDR2 FQNNGV. The CDR3 has 14 residues.

This clonotype was counted once. Given the absence of the conserved phenylalanine or tryptophan at the CDR3 end, a read error is likely. The limits of the CDR3 on the DNA are not certain, so only TCRdb's listed CDR3 is given. The CDR3: CAISDLGARV. The chain combines TRBV10-3 with TRBJ2-2; the DNA was not compared with TRBD1, the D call given in the table. The length of the CDR3 is 10 amino acids, counting both ends. Germline V gene lookup returns CDR1 ENHRY and CDR2 SYGVKD.

This clonotype was seen ten or more times. The genes are TRBV20-1 and TRBJ2-7; tentatively, D is TRBD1 (5 bases). This CDR3 region has 12 residues. The V gene lost 5 bases and the J gene lost 1 base, with 9 bases spanning the gap. Germline V gene sequence: CDR1 DFQATT, CDR2 SNEGSKA (reference sequence). CDR3 nucleotides: TGCAGTGCTGGCGACAGTTCCTACGAGCAGTACTTC. Protein: CSAGDSSYEQYF.

This clonotype was counted many times. The chain links TRBV25-1 to TRBJ1-4; D gene ambiguous. CDR3 size: 16 residues. Germline V gene data show CDR1 as MGHDK and CDR2 as SYGVNS. V gave up 3 bases and J gave up 8 bases, with 19 bases separating them. The DNA of the CDR3 is TGTGCCAGCAGTGATCCACTCCGAAGACGTGGGGAAAAACTGTTTTTT. The encoded protein is CASSDPLRRRGEKLFF.

This clonotype was seen a handful of times. The chain combines TRBV20-1 with TRBJ2-7; 12 nucleotides align to TRBD2. Germline CDR1 reads DFQATT; CDR2 reads SNEGSKA (reference sequence). The CDR3 sequence is 18 residues long. After removal of 2 bases from V and 0 bases from J, the junction contained 11 bases not matched to a gene. The CDR3 region has the DNA TGCAGTGCTAGAAAATCTAGCGGGAGGGAGGTCAACTCCTACGAGCAGTACTTC. It translates to CSARKSSGREVNSYEQYF.

The chain is built from TRBV2 and TRBJ2-3; 7 bases line up with TRBD2. Per germline, CDR1 SNHLY and CDR2 FYNNEI. V gave up 5 bases and J gave up 4 bases; unmatched junction bases: 6. The CDR3 covers 14 residues. CDR3 amino acids: CASSPFGRADTQYF. CDR3 coding DNA: TGTGCCAGCAGTCCCTTTGGGAGGGCAGATACGCAGTATTTT. Full variable domain (rest looked up from reference TRBV2 and TRBJ2-3): EPEVTQTPSHQVTQMGQEVILRCVPISNHLYFYWYRQILGQKVEFLVSFYNNEISEKSEIFDDQFSVERPDGSNFTLKIRSTKLEDSAMYFCASSPFGRADTQYFGPGTRLTVL.

This clonotype has at least ten counts. The genes are TRBV11-2 and TRBJ2-2; D is uncertain. The CDR3 sequence is 15 residues long. Trimming removed 4 bases from V and 0 bases from J, with 9 bases in between. Germline V gene sequence: CDR1 SGHAT, CDR2 FQNNGV. This chain's CDR3 is CASSWFVSNTGELFF. The CDR3 DNA follows: TGTGCCAGCAGCTGGTTTGTGTCGAACACCGGGGAGCTGTTTTTT.

With respect to this clonotype: A junction boundary mismatches the germline segment, possibly from a read error. The chain joins TRBV15 to TRBJ1-3, with D hard to call. The CDR3 runs 9 residues. Germline values: CDR1 LNHNV, CDR2 YYDKDF (reference sequence). CDR3 protein: CATRNTIYF. For the CDR3, the DNA is TGTGCCACCAGAAATACCATATATTTT.

This clonotype was counted at least ten times. The chain is built from TRBV2 and TRBJ2-7, with 7 nucleotides matching TRBD2. Germline V lookup: CDR1 SNHLY, CDR2 FYNNEI. The CDR3 is 14 residues long. After removal of 6 bases from V and 6 bases from J, the junction contained 11 bases not matched to a gene. The CDR3 here is CASSPFSGGREQYF. The CDR3, as DNA: TGTGCCAGCAGCCCTTTTTCGGGAGGCCGCGAGCAGTACTTC.

The chain carries TRBV30 and TRBJ1-2; 8 nucleotides match TRBD1. This CDR3 spans 14 amino acids. The V segment lost 1 base and the J segment 2 bases; nucleotides outside the gene matches: 3. Germline CDR1 reads GTSNPN; CDR2 reads SVGIG (reference sequence). CDR3: CAWSAYRGNYGYTF. In DNA, the CDR3 is TGTGCCTGGAGTGCCTACAGGGGGAACTATGGCTACACCTTC.

The V and J genes are TRBV5-4 and TRBJ2-7; 7 nucleotides align to TRBD1. The CDR3 is 14 residues long. V shed 4 bases, J shed 4 bases, and the junction held 8 bases outside the gene matches. Germline values: CDR1 SGHNT, CDR2 YYREEE (reference sequence). CDR3 coding DNA: TGTGCCAGCAGCCCCGTAGGGGGCTTATACGAGCAGTACTTC. Translation gives CASSPVGGLYEQYF.